The clone carrying this TCR beta chain was observed a few times. Individuals who donated were healthy Caucasians from Russia aged about 6 to 90. Drawing of peripheral blood yielded roughly 10 milliliters from each donor. Samples had at least 6.5 million PBMCs isolated from them. The data belong to a study of blood T cells in healthy people across ages. Primers used in a second PCR of roughly 6 to 11 cycles were a sample-barcoded 5' primer and a J-beta primer mix. TCRdb reprocessed the 5' RACE reads via MiXCR and lists one record per CDR3 protein. The sample gives 700,000 to 850,000 distinct CDR3 sequences, less than 70% of which show up once; approximately 40% is in the top ten. V lost 0 bases to trimming and J lost 7 bases; unmatched junction nucleotides: 7. This CDR3 spans 16 amino acids. Germline lookup yields CDR1 MGHRA and CDR2 YSYEKL.

The clonotype originates from a man older than 75 in good health. This chain joins TRBV4-1 and TRBJ2-1, with 9 nucleotides matching TRBD2. The specimen was blood. In DNA form, the CDR3 reads TGCGCCAGCAGCCAAGACCTTGGACTAGCGTCGAATGAGCAGTTCTTC. Protein product: CASSQDLGLASNEQFF.